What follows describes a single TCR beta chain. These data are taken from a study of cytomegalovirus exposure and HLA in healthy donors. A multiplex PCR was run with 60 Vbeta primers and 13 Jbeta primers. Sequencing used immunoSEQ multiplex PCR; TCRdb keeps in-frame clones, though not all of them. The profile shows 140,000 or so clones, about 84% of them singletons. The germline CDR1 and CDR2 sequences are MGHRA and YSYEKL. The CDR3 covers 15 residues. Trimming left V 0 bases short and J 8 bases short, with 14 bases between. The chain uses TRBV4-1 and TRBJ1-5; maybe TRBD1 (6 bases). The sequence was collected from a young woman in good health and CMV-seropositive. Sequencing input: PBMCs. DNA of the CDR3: TGCGCCAGCAGCCAAGAGAGGGGGAGGGGGGAGCCCCAGCATTTT. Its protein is CASSQERGRGEPQHF.